Listed below are T cell receptor beta chains from one sample, sequenced in a study of blood T cell repertoires in COVID-19. Clones were read by immunoSEQ multiplex PCR, and TCRdb kept only the in-frame ones, dropping some. The sample lists under 250,000 clones, 65% to 90% occurring once. Source material: peripheral blood. Source of these receptors: a woman in her 70s with COVID-19, enrolled during active disease. Both conserved end residues are part of each CDR3. D genes are given only for firm matches. For some rows the clone size is stated as once, few or many, or as a class when expanded; others skip it.

size | J | D | V | length | DNA | CDR3
NA | TRBJ1-3 | NA | TRBV5-6 | 14 | TGTGCCAGCAGCTTGCACAGGGTCGGAAACACCATATATTTT | CASSLHRVGNTIYF
NA | TRBJ2-2 | TRBD1 | TRBV7-9 | 17 | TGTGCCAGCAGCTTAGCGTTTCAAGGGACAGAGGCCGGGGAGCTGTTTTTT | CASSLAFQGTEAGELFF
NA | TRBJ2-1 | TRBD2 | TRBV6-2/TRBV6-3 | 16 | TGTGCCAGCAGTGACCAACTAGCGGGGGCCTACAATGAGCAGTTCTTC | CASSDQLAGAYNEQFF
NA | TRBJ1-4 | TRBD1 | TRBV3-1/TRBV3-2 | 17 | TGTGCCAGCAGCCATCTACCCTCGAGGACAGGGGACGAAAAACTGTTTTTT | CASSHLPSRTGDEKLFF
NA | TRBJ2-7 | NA | TRBV5-4 | 14 | TGTGCCAGCACCGGACCTCGACAGCCGCTCGAGCAGTACTTC | CASTGPRQPLEQYF
NA | TRBJ2-7 | NA | TRBV5-1 | 16 | TGCGCCAGCAGCTTGAACCCCGGGTCCAACTCCTACGAGCAGTACTTC | CASSLNPGSNSYEQYF
NA | TRBJ1-6 | NA | TRBV12-5 | 17 | TGTGCTAGTGGTTTTTTTGCCCCCGACGGACTAAATTCACCCCTCCACTTT | CASGFFAPDGLNSPLHF
NA | TRBJ1-2 | NA | TRBV4-2 | 15 | TGTGCCAGCAGCCAAGGGACACCTGATAACTATGGCTACACCTTC | CASSQGTPDNYGYTF
NA | TRBJ1-2 | NA | TRBV7-2 | 13 | TGTGCCAGCAGCTTAGCACAGGGACCAGGGAACACCTTC | CASSLAQGPGNTF
NA | TRBJ2-1 | NA | TRBV30 | 14 | TGTGCCTGGAGTGTATACCGGACTATCCCTGGGCAGTTCTTC | CAWSVYRTIPGQFF
NA | TRBJ1-1 | NA | TRBV29-1 | 16 | TGCAGCGTTGACGTCGACACCCTGGGAGTATCGACTGAAGCTTTCTTT | CSVDVDTLGVSTEAFF
NA | TRBJ2-1 | TRBD2 | TRBV5-1 | 17 | TGCGCCAGCAGCCCCTACGGGACTAGCGGGCCACGGAATGAGCAGTTCTTC | CASSPYGTSGPRNEQFF
once | TRBJ1-5 | TRBD1 | TRBV7-9 | 18 | TGTGCCAGCAGCTTAACCACCGGGACAGGTTATAGCAATCAGCCCCAGCATTTT | CASSLTTGTGYSNQPQHF
few | TRBJ1-1 | NA | TRBV5-4 | 14 | TGTGCCAGCAGCTTGCCCGTGGAGAGCACTGAAGCTTTCTTT | CASSLPVESTEAFF
NA | TRBJ2-5 | NA | TRBV13 | 16 | TGTGCCAGCAGCCCCTGGGGGGGGCTTTCTGGGGAGACCCAGTACTTC | CASSPWGGLSGETQYF
NA | TRBJ1-1 | NA | TRBV9 | 13 | TGTGCCAGCAGCGTAGCGAGGAACACTGAAGCTTTCTTT | CASSVARNTEAFF
NA | TRBJ1-2 | TRBD1 | TRBV29-1 | 12 | TGCAGCGTGAGGACAGGGTACTATGGCTACACCTTC | CSVRTGYYGYTF
NA | TRBJ2-7 | TRBD2 | TRBV28 | 14 | TGTGCCAGCAGTTTACTAGCGGGAGGGCGCGAGCAGTACTTC | CASSLLAGGREQYF
NA | TRBJ2-2 | TRBD1 | TRBV7-3 | 16 | TGTGCCAGCAGCTCCCGCCCGACAGGGAGAACCGGGGAGCTGTTTTTT | CASSSRPTGRTGELFF
NA | TRBJ2-2 | TRBD2 | TRBV10-2 | 13 | TGCGCCAGCGGCACTAGCGGAACCGGGGAGCTGTTTTTT | CASGTSGTGELFF
few | TRBJ2-2 | NA | TRBV12-5 | 14 | TGTGCTAGTGGTTTGTACACAGTCACCGGGGAGCTGTTTTTT | CASGLYTVTGELFF
NA | TRBJ1-1 | NA | TRBV19 | 14 | TGTGCCAGTAGTATAGCCAGAATGAACACTGAAGCTTTCTTT | CASSIARMNTEAFF
NA | TRBJ1-2 | TRBD1 | TRBV19 | 15 | TGTGCCAGTACCCGGACAGGCGGAACCTACTATGGCTACACCTTC | CASTRTGGTYYGYTF
NA | TRBJ2-1 | NA | TRBV19 | 16 | TGTGCCAGTAGTATAAGGCCCGCGGCTGTCGACAATGAGCAGTTCTTC | CASSIRPAAVDNEQFF
NA | TRBJ2-1 | TRBD1 | TRBV20-1 | 13 | TGCAGTGCTAGTCGACAGGGGGCAAATGAGCAGTTCTTC | CSASRQGANEQFF
NA | TRBJ2-3 | NA | TRBV7-2 | 14 | TGTGCCAGCAGCCCGAGCAGGGCTTTAGATACGCAGTATTTT | CASSPSRALDTQYF
once | TRBJ2-1 | TRBD2 | TRBV18 | 16 | TGTGCCAGCTCACTTGATAGCGGGGCCTCCTACAATGAGCAGTTCTTC | CASSLDSGASYNEQFF
few | TRBJ1-3 | NA | TRBV7-2 | 15 | TGTGCCAGCAGCCTGAAGACAGTTTCTGGAAACACCATATATTTT | CASSLKTVSGNTIYF
once | TRBJ1-4 | NA | TRBV21-1 | 17 | TGTGCCAGCAGCCAGAGGACAGAACTAGCAACTAATGAAAAACTGTTTTTT | CASSQRTELATNEKLFF
few | TRBJ2-1 | TRBD2 | TRBV7-2 | 16 | TGTGCCAGCAGCTTTACCGGGACTAGCGGGCCCAATGAGCAGTTCTTC | CASSFTGTSGPNEQFF
NA | TRBJ1-1 | NA | TRBV3-1/TRBV3-2 | 16 | TGTGCCAGCAGCCACCAAATGGGCTTCATGAACACTGAAGCTTTCTTT | CASSHQMGFMNTEAFF
NA | TRBJ2-7 | TRBD2 | TRBV10-3 | 16 | TGTGCCATCAACCCTGATGTGGGAGGGGAGTTTAACGAGCAGTACTTC | CAINPDVGGEFNEQYF
few | TRBJ1-5 | NA | TRBV2 | 14 | TGTGCCAGCAGTGAGGAACCGGCGGCGCAGCCCCAGCATTTT | CASSEEPAAQPQHF
NA | TRBJ2-6 | TRBD1 | TRBV2 | 20 | TGTGCCGGCAGTGAAGCGCGGGCCGGACAGGGGGCAATTGGGGCCAACGTCCTGACTTTC | CAGSEARAGQGAIGANVLTF
NA | TRBJ1-2 | TRBD1 | TRBV5-6 | 15 | TGTGCCAGCACCCGGCCCCAGGGGGCGGGCTATGGCTACACCTTC | CASTRPQGAGYGYTF
NA | TRBJ2-3 | NA | TRBV7-2 | 14 | TGTGCCAGCAGCAACCAAACCTTCAGGGATACGCAGTATTTT | CASSNQTFRDTQYF
NA | TRBJ1-6 | NA | TRBV19 | 15 | TGTGCCAGTAACGACCAGCGAGGAAATAATTCACCCCTCCACTTT | CASNDQRGNNSPLHF